Presented here are 3 T cell receptor beta chains from one specimen sequenced in a study of identical twins. TCRdb re-analysed the 5' RACE reads in MiXCR, keeping a single row per CDR3 protein. The table shows about 730,000 distinct CDR3 sequences, with 21% occurring only once. The same sample was also studied in work on T cells expressing NK-cell markers.

Sequenced material: PBMCs. These receptor sequences come from a woman between 18 and 29 years old in good health.

This clonotype was observed many times. The rearrangement links TRBV25-1 to TRBJ1-1; D gene ambiguous. Germline V gene lookup returns CDR1 MGHDK and CDR2 SYGVNS. The V gene lost 3 bases and the J gene lost 1 base, with 9 bases spanning the gap. The CDR3 is made up of 14 amino acids. The CDR3 is CASSEAVSNTEAFF. CDR3 in DNA: TGTGCCAGCAGTGAGGCAGTCTCGAACACTGAAGCTTTCTTT.

A remark on this clonotype: Because the CDR3 is missing its conserved closing phenylalanine or tryptophan, this is likely a read error. Because the CDR3's place on the DNA is in doubt, the DNA is left out and the CDR3 is given as listed by TCRdb. This chain uses TRBV29-1 with TRBJ2-3; no check of the table's D call, TRBD1, against the DNA was made. Germline V gene sequence: CDR1 SQVTM, CDR2 ANQGSEA. The CDR3 spans 10 residues, counting both ends. This CDR3 reads CSVESGGEQV.

The rearrangement uses TRBV29-1 and TRBJ2-3, with D uncertain. The V and J ends lost 7 bases and 4 bases respectively, with 12 bases between them. The germline V gene encodes CDR1 SQVTM and CDR2 ANQGSEA. The CDR3 runs to 12 residues. CDR3 in DNA: TGCAGCGGTGCTCATACGTCAGATACGCAGTATTTT. Protein sequence: CSGAHTSDTQYF.